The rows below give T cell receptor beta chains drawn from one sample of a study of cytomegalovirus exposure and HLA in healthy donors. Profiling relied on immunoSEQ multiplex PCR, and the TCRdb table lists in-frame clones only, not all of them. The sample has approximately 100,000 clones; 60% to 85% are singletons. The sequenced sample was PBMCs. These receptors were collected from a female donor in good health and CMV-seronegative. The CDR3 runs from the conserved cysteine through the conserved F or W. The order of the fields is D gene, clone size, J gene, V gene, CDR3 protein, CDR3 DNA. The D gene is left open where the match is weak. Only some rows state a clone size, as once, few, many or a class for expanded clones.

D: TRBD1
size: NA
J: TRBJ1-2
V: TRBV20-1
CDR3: CSAENTGVYTF
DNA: TGCAGTGCGGAGAACACAGGGGTCTACACCTTC

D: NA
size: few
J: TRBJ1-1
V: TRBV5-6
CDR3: CASSLGTANTEAFF
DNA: TGTGCCAGCAGCTTGGGTACAGCAAACACTGAAGCTTTCTTT

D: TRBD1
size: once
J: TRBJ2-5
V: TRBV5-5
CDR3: CASSQGVETQYF
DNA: TGTGCCAGCAGCCAGGGGGTGGAGACCCAGTACTTC

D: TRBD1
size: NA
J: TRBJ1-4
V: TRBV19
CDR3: CASLAPGQGFSAEKLFF
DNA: TGTGCCAGTCTCGCCCCGGGACAGGGGTTTTCTGCTGAAAAACTGTTTTTT

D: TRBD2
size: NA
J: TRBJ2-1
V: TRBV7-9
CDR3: CASSLAGGAYPNEQFF
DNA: TGTGCCAGCAGCTTAGCCGGGGGGGCCTATCCCAATGAGCAGTTCTTC

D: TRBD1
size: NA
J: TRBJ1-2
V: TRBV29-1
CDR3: CSVVSGPGGRGYTF
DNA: TGCAGCGTTGTCTCCGGGCCAGGGGGCCGTGGCTACACCTTC

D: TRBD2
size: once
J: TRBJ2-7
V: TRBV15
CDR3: CATSNRGGPAYEQYF
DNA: TGTGCCACCAGCAACCGGGGGGGTCCCGCCTACGAGCAGTACTTC

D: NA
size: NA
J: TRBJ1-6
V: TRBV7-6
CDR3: CASSTGVDRDNSPLHF
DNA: TGTGCCAGCAGCACGGGGGTGGATAGAGATAATTCACCCCTCCACTTT

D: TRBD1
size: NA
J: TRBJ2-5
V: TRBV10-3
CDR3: CATRLSTGVETQYF
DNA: TGTGCCACGCGCCTTTCGACAGGGGTGGAGACCCAGTACTTC

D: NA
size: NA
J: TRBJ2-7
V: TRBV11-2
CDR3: CASSLGSGDEQYF
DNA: TGTGCCAGCAGCTTAGGTTCGGGGGACGAGCAGTACTTC

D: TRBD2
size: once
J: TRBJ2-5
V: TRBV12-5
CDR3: CASDNKQGLADQETQYF
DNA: TGTGCTAGTGACAACAAACAGGGACTAGCGGACCAAGAGACCCAGTACTTC

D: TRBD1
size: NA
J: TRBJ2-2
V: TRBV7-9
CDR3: CASSSSPDRGELFF
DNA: TGTGCCAGCAGCTCCTCCCCGGACAGGGGGGAGCTGTTTTTT

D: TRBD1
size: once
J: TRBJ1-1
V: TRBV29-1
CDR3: CSVERGGTVREAFF
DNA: TGCAGCGTTGAACGGGGGGGGACAGTTCGTGAAGCTTTCTTT

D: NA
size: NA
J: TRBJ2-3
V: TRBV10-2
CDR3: CASSDMAGADTQYF
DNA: TGCGCCAGCAGTGATATGGCGGGCGCAGATACGCAGTATTTT

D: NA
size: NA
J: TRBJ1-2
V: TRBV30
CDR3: CAWSLTHAYTF
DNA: TGTGCCTGGAGTCTCACACACGCCTACACCTTC

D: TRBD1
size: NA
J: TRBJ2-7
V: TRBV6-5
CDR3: CASSKGTGTAYEQYF
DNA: TGTGCCAGCAGTAAGGGGACAGGGACCGCCTACGAGCAGTACTTC

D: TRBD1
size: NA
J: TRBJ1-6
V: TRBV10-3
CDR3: CATRQTGENSPLHF
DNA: TGTGCCACCCGACAGACAGGGGAGAATTCACCCCTCCACTTT

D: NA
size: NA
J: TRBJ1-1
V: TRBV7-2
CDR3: CASSLGFKPAEAFF
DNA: TGTGCCAGCAGCTTAGGATTCAAACCGGCTGAAGCTTTCTTT

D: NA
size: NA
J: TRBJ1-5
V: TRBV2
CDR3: CASSEGAGGASNQPQHF
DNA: TGTGCCAGCAGTGAAGGGGCGGGGGGGGCGAGCAATCAGCCCCAGCATTTT

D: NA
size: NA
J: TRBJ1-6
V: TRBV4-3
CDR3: CASSQEPPSSSYNSPLHF
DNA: TGCGCCAGCAGCCAAGAACCCCCTTCCAGCTCCTATAATTCACCCCTCCACTTT

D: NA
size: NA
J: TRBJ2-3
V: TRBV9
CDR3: CASSVAGSTDTQYF
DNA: TGTGCCAGCAGCGTAGCAGGGAGCACAGATACGCAGTATTTT

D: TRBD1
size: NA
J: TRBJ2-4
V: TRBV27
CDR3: CASSYRDRGIQYF
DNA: TGTGCCAGCAGTTACCGGGACAGGGGCATTCAGTACTTC

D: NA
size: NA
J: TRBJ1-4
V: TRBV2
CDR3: CASSRGGGYATNEKLFF
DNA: TGTGCCAGCTCTAGGGGCGGTGGATACGCAACTAATGAAAAACTGTTTTTT

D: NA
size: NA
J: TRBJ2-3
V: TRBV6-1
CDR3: CASRSRPFTDTQYF
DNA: TGTGCCAGCAGGTCGAGGCCCTTCACAGATACGCAGTATTTT

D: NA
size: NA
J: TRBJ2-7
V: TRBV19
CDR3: CARTPRNEQYF
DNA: TGTGCCAGAACTCCTAGGAACGAGCAGTACTTC

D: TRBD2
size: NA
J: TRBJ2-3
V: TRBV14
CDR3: CASSELGGYTDTQYF
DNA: TGTGCCAGCAGCGAACTCGGGGGGTACACAGATACGCAGTATTTT